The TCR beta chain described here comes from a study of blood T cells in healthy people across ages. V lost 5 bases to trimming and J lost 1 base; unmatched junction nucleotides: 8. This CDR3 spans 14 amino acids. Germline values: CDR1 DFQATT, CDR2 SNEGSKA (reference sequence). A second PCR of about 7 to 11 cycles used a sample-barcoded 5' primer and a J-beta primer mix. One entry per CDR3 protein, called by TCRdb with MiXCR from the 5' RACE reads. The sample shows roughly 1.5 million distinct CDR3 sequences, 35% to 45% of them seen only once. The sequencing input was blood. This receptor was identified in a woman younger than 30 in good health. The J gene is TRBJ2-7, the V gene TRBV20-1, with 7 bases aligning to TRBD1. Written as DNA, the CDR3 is TGCAGTGCTTCACAGGGGCGCCGGTCCTACGAGCAGTACTTC. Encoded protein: CSASQGRRSYEQYF.